Sequencing of this TCR beta chain was carried out in a study of beta chain features in type 1 diabetes. Overall study results and limits: The question of HLA type influencing TCRB rearrangement was one that remained unresolved here.

This clone was observed a few times. Its antigen is currently unknown. Losses at the gene ends were 7 bases for V and 4 bases for J; bases not matched to a gene: 8. The germline CDR1 and CDR2 sequences are SGHRS and YFSETQ. CDR3 size: 13 residues. The entirety of the isolated RNA underwent reverse transcription, so expressed TCRB transcripts were sequenced. Sequenced by immunoSEQ multiplex PCR; TCRdb stores in-frame clones only, minus some. The data contain around 400,000 clones, around 15% of them singletons. V gene TRBV5-1 combines with J gene TRBJ2-7, with 7 nucleotides matching TRBD1. Sequenced material: naive CD4+ T cells from blood. The origin of this receptor is a woman aged 18-29 years in good health. CDR3 sequence: CASGFDRVYEQYF. The CDR3 coding sequence is TGCGCCAGCGGATTTGACAGGGTTTACGAGCAGTACTTC.